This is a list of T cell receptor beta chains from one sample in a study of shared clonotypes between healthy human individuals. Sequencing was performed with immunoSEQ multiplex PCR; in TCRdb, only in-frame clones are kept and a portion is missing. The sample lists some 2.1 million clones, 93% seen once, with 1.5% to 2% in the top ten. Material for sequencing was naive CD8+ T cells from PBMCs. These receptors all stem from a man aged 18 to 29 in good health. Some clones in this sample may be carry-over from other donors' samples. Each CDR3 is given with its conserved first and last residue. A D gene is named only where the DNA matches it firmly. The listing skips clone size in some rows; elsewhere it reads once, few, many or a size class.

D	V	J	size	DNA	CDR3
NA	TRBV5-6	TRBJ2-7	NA	TGTGCCAGCAGCCCATGGGACTTTCCCTACGAGCAGTACTTC	CASSPWDFPYEQYF
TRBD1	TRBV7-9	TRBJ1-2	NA	TGTGCCAGCAGCTACTCCGGGACAGAGTACTTTTATGGCTACACCTTC	CASSYSGTEYFYGYTF
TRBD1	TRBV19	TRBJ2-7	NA	TGTGCCAGTAGTAGGGTCCGGGACAGGCCCTACGAGCAGTACTTC	CASSRVRDRPYEQYF
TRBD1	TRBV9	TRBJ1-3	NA	TGTGCCAGCAGCGTACTAGACAGGGACCGTGGAAACACCATATATTTT	CASSVLDRDRGNTIYF
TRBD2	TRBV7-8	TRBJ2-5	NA	TGTGCCAGCAGCTATAGCGGGAGAGGGGAGACCCAGTACTTC	CASSYSGRGETQYF
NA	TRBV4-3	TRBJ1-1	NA	TGCGCCAGCAGCCAAGATCGGGTCCGGGACACTGAAGCTTTCTTT	CASSQDRVRDTEAFF
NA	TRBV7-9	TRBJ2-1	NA	TGTGCCAGCAGCAAGTCCGGGACCGTTCCCTATGAGCAGTTCTTC	CASSKSGTVPYEQFF
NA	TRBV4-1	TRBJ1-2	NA	TGCGCCAGCAGCCAAGATCACGACGGCTACACCTTC	CASSQDHDGYTF
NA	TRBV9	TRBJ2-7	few	TGTGCCAGCAGCGACGGACTTGAGCTAAACAACTACGAGCAGTACTTC	CASSDGLELNNYEQYF
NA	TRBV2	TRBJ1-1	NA	TGTGCCAGCAGTGAAGCTCGGGGCACTGAAGCTTTCTTT	CASSEARGTEAFF
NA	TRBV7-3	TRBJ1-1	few	TGTGCCAGCAGCTCTACGGAGTACACTGAAGCTTTCTTT	CASSSTEYTEAFF
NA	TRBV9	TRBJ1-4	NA	TGTGCCAGCACCCGAACGGGTGCAACTAATGAAAAACTGTTTTTT	CASTRTGATNEKLFF
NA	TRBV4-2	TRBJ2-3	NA	TGTGCCAGCAGCCAAAGACAGGTGGACACAGATACGCAGTATTTT	CASSQRQVDTDTQYF
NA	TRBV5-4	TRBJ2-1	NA	TGTGCCAGCAGCTTGGGGCCTAGCAATGAGCAGTTCTTC	CASSLGPSNEQFF
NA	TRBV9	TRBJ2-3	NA	TGTGCCAGCACCCGCTTAGCGGCCACAGATACGCAGTATTTT	CASTRLAATDTQYF
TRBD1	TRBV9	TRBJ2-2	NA	TGTGCCAGCAGTCCAAGGGTGTGGGACAGGGAACCCGGGGAGCTGTTTTTT	CASSPRVWDREPGELFF
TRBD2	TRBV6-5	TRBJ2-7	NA	TGTGCCAGCAGCCGACTAGCGGGAAACTCCTACGAGCAGTACTTC	CASSRLAGNSYEQYF
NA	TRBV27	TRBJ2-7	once	TGTGCCAGCAGCCTCCCCTCCTACGAGCAGTACTTC	CASSLPSYEQYF
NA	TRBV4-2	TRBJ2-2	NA	TGTGCCAGCAGCCAAGATCGTACAAAAACAGGGGAGCTGTTTTTT	CASSQDRTKTGELFF
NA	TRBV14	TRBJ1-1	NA	TGTGCCAGCAGCCTAGGACGGATGAACACTGAAGCTTTCTTT	CASSLGRMNTEAFF
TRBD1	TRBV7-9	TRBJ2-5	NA	TGTGCCAGCAGCCCGAGCGGGACAGGGAGGGAGACCCAGTACTTC	CASSPSGTGRETQYF
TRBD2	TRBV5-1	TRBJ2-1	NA	TGCGCCAGCAGACTTAGCGGGGGCTACAATGAGCAGTTCTTC	CASRLSGGYNEQFF
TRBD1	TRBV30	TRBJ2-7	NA	TGTGCTCTCAAGGCGGGACAGGGGACCTACGAGCAGTACTTC	CALKAGQGTYEQYF
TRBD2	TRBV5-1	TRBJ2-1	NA	TGCGCCAGCAGCTTGTATCCGGGACTAGCAGACAATGAGCAGTTCTTC	CASSLYPGLADNEQFF